Here is one T cell receptor (beta chain) with its context. Its specificity is not known. The sample originates from a study of graft-versus-host responses after intestinal transplantation. Study-wide background: Anti-thymocyte globulin induction was given to all recipients, followed by tacrolimus and steroids for two to four years.

Study-wide points: GvH clones appeared in recipient marrow, some first in ileum or blood. Early HvG declines after transplant were associated with peak circulating GvH clone levels. In patients with graft-donor T cell macrochimerism, allograft graft-versus-host to host-versus-graft clonal ratios were high.

The CDR3 contains 15 residues. Germline V CDR1 and CDR2: MNHNY, SVGAGI (reference sequence). The V gene end was trimmed by 3 bases and the J gene end by 4 bases; junction bases not matched to a gene: 1. The repertoire was sequenced with immunoSEQ multiplex PCR; TCRdb's copy has only in-frame clones and lacks some. The sample has about 120,000 clones, roughly 95% seen once. Source: unstimulated CD8+ T cells sorted from spleen or lymph node cells, taken before intestinal transplant. The chain couples TRBV6-6 to TRBJ2-1, with 12 bases aligning to TRBD2. This clonotype was sampled from a human donor who received an intestinal transplant. The CDR3 sequence: CASSYGLAGYNEQFF. CDR3 nucleotide sequence: TGTGCCAGCAGTTATGGACTAGCGGGGTACAATGAGCAGTTCTTC.